These T cell receptor beta chains were read from a single sample in a study of T cell repertoires in cytomegalovirus infection. These receptors have no identified antigens. TCRdb recomputed calls from the reads with MiXCR, one row per CDR3 protein. There are around 300,000 distinct CDR3 sequences in the sample; approximately 22% occur only once, and roughly a fifth lies in the top ten. The specimen comprised cultured PBMCs, sampled from culture after CMV antigen stimulation. These TCRs come from a human donor in good health (CMV status not recorded). Some clones in this sample may be carry-over from other donors' samples. Both conserved end residues are part of each CDR3.

>TRBJ2-2|TRBV7-2
CASIRQRNTGELFF
>TRBJ2-5|TRBV12-3/TRBV12-4
CASSRQKETQYF
>TRBJ2-5|TRBV7-2
CASSIQGDQETQYF
>TRBJ2-3|TRBV7-9
CASRQDNTDTQYF
>TRBJ2-1|TRBV6-2/TRBV6-3
CASSYSFRRDEQFF
>TRBJ2-7|TRBV29-1
CSVAASLAGVGEQYF
>TRBJ2-1|TRBV12-3/TRBV12-4
CASSQNRWNEQFF
>TRBJ2-1|TRBV7-6
CASSLDTSYEQFF
>TRBJ2-3|TRBV2
CASSTRDSDTDTQYF
>TRBJ2-7|TRBV20-1
CSARLDSFSYEQYF
>TRBJ2-1|TRBV29-1
CSVEGRAKGGTYNEQFF
>TRBJ2-2|TRBV4-3
CASSQELGLVGELFF
>TRBJ1-1|TRBV12-5
CASGLAQGGFGNTEAFF
>TRBJ2-6|TRBV5-4
CASSSRTGGGANVLTF
>TRBJ2-1|TRBV7-9
CASSLETAPWNQFF
>TRBJ2-3|TRBV20-1
CSASGRGTQYF
>TRBJ2-3|TRBV12-3/TRBV12-4
CASSPGLAGATDTQYF
>TRBJ2-5|TRBV7-9
CASSPGTGGQTQYF
>TRBJ2-1|TRBV7-2
CASSLFPEREQFF
>TRBJ1-5|TRBV7-6
CASSQWTGSNQPQHF
>TRBJ2-7|TRBV7-8
CASSRRAPGGSYEQYF
>TRBJ2-3|TRBV7-2
CASSPTGYAQYF
>TRBJ1-3|TRBV7-2
CASSPEVHPISGGNTIYF
>TRBJ2-5|TRBV12-5
CASGTPETQYF
>TRBJ2-7|TRBV29-1
CSGSSGSYEQYF
>TRBJ2-3|TRBV7-2
CASRVYRADTQYF
>TRBJ1-1|TRBV12-3/TRBV12-4
CASSLSGSVNTEAFF
>TRBJ1-1|TRBV7-9
CASTPSRGTEAFF
>TRBJ2-4|TRBV7-2
CASSLAGTGMNIQYF
>TRBJ2-5|TRBV7-2
CASSWNGQGAGETQYF
>TRBJ2-1|TRBV6-2/TRBV6-3
CASSFVHFGNEQFF
>TRBJ2-5|TRBV6-2/TRBV6-3
CASSPGAPQETQYF
>TRBJ1-2|TRBV4-1
CASSQAGPRQGGYTF
>TRBJ1-2|TRBV14
CASSQDRSYGYTF
>TRBJ1-5|TRBV20-1
CSATGGNQPQHF
>TRBJ1-5|TRBV5-1
CASVPGTGVNQPQHF
>TRBJ2-7|TRBV28
CASGTGAVGQYF
>TRBJ2-3|TRBV7-2
CASSLAFAGKGPDTQYF
>TRBJ1-1|TRBV5-1
CASSQFGLSGAEAFF
>TRBJ2-1|TRBV12-3/TRBV12-4
CASSPGTSVVNEQFF
>TRBJ1-1|TRBV7-2
CASSLGEYEAFF
>TRBJ2-6|TRBV6-1
CATAGTGANVLTF
>TRBJ1-4|TRBV28
CASSFREKLFF
>TRBJ2-5|TRBV7-2
CASSLAGTGEETQYF
>TRBJ1-1|TRBV7-9
CASSNPGTGASNTEAFF
>TRBJ2-5|TRBV7-2
CASSFGGARYQETQYF
>TRBJ2-2|TRBV18
CASSPVRVDTGELFF
>TRBJ2-3|TRBV7-2
CASSLEGTYTDTQYF
>TRBJ1-4|TRBV20-1
CSAKTGVATNEKLFF
>TRBJ1-1|TRBV6-5
CASTKQGWSEAFF
>TRBJ2-1|TRBV30
CAWSLFRTSGRPNEQFF
>TRBJ2-1|TRBV6-2/TRBV6-3
CASSLAGYAEQFF
>TRBJ2-3|TRBV28
CASSAMGLAGGETQYF
>TRBJ1-5|TRBV6-1
CASIGTDSNQPQHF
>TRBJ2-1|TRBV12-3/TRBV12-4
CASTAHNNEQFF
>TRBJ2-2|TRBV5-5
CASSSGTSGRTGELFF